This T cell receptor beta chain comes out of a study of control samples from healthy donors and cancer patients. This clone was seen only once. Profiled with immunoSEQ multiplex PCR; TCRdb holds only in-frame clones, not every one. The repertoire has around 100,000 clones, 80% to 90% of them found once; the top ten carry approximately 14%. Trimming left V 1 base short and J 2 bases short, with 18 bases between. Germline V lookup: CDR1 MGHRA, CDR2 YSYEKL. The CDR3 extends over 17 amino acids. This chain links TRBV4-1 with TRBJ2-7, with unresolved D. The sequence was collected from a man aged 30 to 39 in good health. The sample was blood. Here the CDR3 DNA reads TGCGCCAGCAGCCAAGCGACTCTCGGAATAATCCCCTACGAGCAGTACTTC. Protein: CASSQATLGIIPYEQYF.